Presented here are 18 T cell receptor beta chains from one specimen sequenced in a study of T cells after yellow fever vaccination. TCRdb reprocessed the 5' RACE reads with MiXCR, giving one entry per CDR3 protein. The top ten hold roughly a sixth of the sample, which has approximately 580,000 distinct CDR3 sequences, about a sixth seen once. This material consisted of PBMCs, taken 5 to 6 days after the first yellow fever vaccination. The receptors here all came from a young man who received the YFV17D yellow fever vaccine.

This chain uses TRBV12-3 or TRBV12-4 with TRBJ1-2; TRBD1 agrees at 7 bases. There are 12 residues in the CDR3. The V segment lost 6 bases and the J segment 10 bases; nucleotides outside the gene matches: 8. The CDR3 nucleotides are TGTGCCAGCAGCCCTTACAGGGGTAACTACACCTTC. Residues: CASSPYRGNYTF.

The chain is built from TRBV5-1 and TRBJ2-7; TRBD2 might be the D (6 bases). This CDR3 is built from 15 residues. Trimming left V 0 bases short and J 2 bases short, with 12 bases between. In germline, CDR1 is SGHRS, CDR2 YFSETQ. CDR3 amino acids: CASSLGSGRTYEQYV. Written as DNA, the CDR3 is TGCGCCAGCAGCTTGGGGAGCGGGCGGACCTACGAGCAGTACGTC.

In this sample, this clonotype turned up many times. The gene calls are TRBV7-9 and TRBJ2-3; D not resolved. The germline CDR1 and CDR2 sequences are SEHNR and FQNEAQ (reference sequence). V lost 5 bases and J lost 4, with 7 bases in between. CDR3 size: 12 residues. CDR3 loop: CASSPLADTQYF. CDR3 nucleotides: TGTGCCAGCAGCCCCCTAGCAGATACGCAGTATTTT.

The chain carries TRBV11-3 and TRBJ2-3; the D is unclear. Germline-derived CDR1 and CDR2 are SGHNT and YENEEA. The CDR3 has 13 amino acids. The germline V and J ends were trimmed by 5 bases and 3 bases, with 9 bases remaining between them. The CDR3 DNA reads as TGTGCCAGCAGCATTCGACCGACAGATACGCAGTATTTT. Translating it yields CASSIRPTDTQYF. Together with reference TRBV11-3 and TRBJ2-3, the CDR3 gives the full variable domain: EAGVVQSPRYKIIEKKQPVAFWCNPISGHNTLYWYLQNLGQGPELLIRYENEEAVDDSQLPKDRFSAERLKGVDSTLKIQPAELGDSAVYLCASSIRPTDTQYFGPGTRLTVL.

There are a few counts of this clonotype. The chain combines TRBV5-1 with TRBJ2-3; 10 nucleotides line up with TRBD2. Losses at the gene ends were 3 bases for V and 1 base for J; bases not matched to a gene: 8. The length of the CDR3 is 17 residues. CDR1 and CDR2 (germline): SGHRS, YFSETQ. Here the CDR3 reads CASSSTLAGVRTDTQYF. CDR3 sequence (DNA): TGCGCCAGCAGCTCAACCCTAGCGGGGGTTCGCACAGATACGCAGTATTTT.

The sample holds a few counts of this clonotype. The chain has TRBV21-1 and TRBJ1-5; the tabulated D call, TRBD1, remains unverified against the DNA. TRBV21-1 is designated a pseudogene. This CDR3 has 18 residues. CDR3 sequence (DNA): TGTGCCAGCAGCAAACTAGGACAGGGGCGCCCCGGCAATCAGCCCCAGCATTTT. This encodes CASSKLGQGRPGNQPQHF.

The J gene is TRBJ2-6, the V gene TRBV12-3 or TRBV12-4; the D is unclear. The CDR3 length is 12 residues. Trimming removed 8 bases at V and 2 bases at J, with 4 bases between. CDR3 sequence: CASWAGANVLTF. CDR3 coding DNA: TGTGCCAGCTGGGCTGGGGCCAACGTCCTGACTTTC.

The V call is TRBV10-3, the J call TRBJ1-3; TRBD1 agrees at 7 bases. The V and J ends lost 3 bases and 2 bases, in that order; junction bases with no gene match: 10. Germline values: CDR1 ENHRY, CDR2 SYGVKD. The CDR3 consists of 17 residues. For the CDR3, the DNA is TGTGCCATCAGTGATCTGTCGGCGACAGGGCCTGGAAACACCATATATTTT. This codes for CAISDLSATGPGNTIYF.

This clonotype has more than one count but fewer than ten. The chain uses TRBV5-1 and TRBJ1-1; D is uncertain. There are 14 residues in the CDR3. Trimming removed 1 base from V and 5 bases from J, with 12 bases in between. Germline V gives CDR1 SGHRS, CDR2 YFSETQ. The DNA of the CDR3 is TGCGCCAGCAGCTTGTACCCCCCTGGGACTGAAGCTTTCTTT. This sequence encodes CASSLYPPGTEAFF.

This clonotype was seen more than once but under ten times. This CDR3 is CASSAPGGGSSREQYF. The CDR3 DNA reads TGTGCCAGCAGTGCCCCAGGCGGGGGCTCCTCTCGCGAGCAGTACTTC. The J gene is TRBJ2-7, the V gene TRBV5-4; TRBD2 might be the D (7 bases). The V end was cut by 5 bases, the J end by 6 bases, with 24 bases between. This CDR3 has 16 residues. CDR1 and CDR2 from the germline V gene are SGHNT and YYREEE (reference sequence).

The V and J genes are TRBV18 and TRBJ1-2; 10 positions match TRBD1. With 4 bases clipped from V and 6 bases from J, the junction kept 5 bases outside the gene matches. Germline-derived CDR1 and CDR2 are KGHSH and LQKENI. The CDR3 runs to 14 residues. The CDR3 protein is CASSQTGTGDGYTF. Here the CDR3 DNA reads TGTGCCAGCTCACAAACCGGGACAGGGGATGGCTACACCTTC.

This clonotype appeared many times. V and J are TRBV12-3 or TRBV12-4 and TRBJ2-5; 10 nucleotides line up with TRBD1. Trimming at V came to 3 bases and at J to 3 bases, leaving 1 base not matched to a gene. The CDR3 runs 14 residues. The CDR3 coding sequence is TGTGCCAGCAGTTTTGGGACAGGGGAAGAGACCCAGTACTTC. This translates into CASSFGTGEETQYF.

There are a few counts of this clonotype. The CDR3 coding sequence is TGCGCCAGCAGCTCGGGGGCAGGTACCATTCAGTACTTC. It translates to CASSSGAGTIQYF. This chain connects TRBV5-1 to TRBJ2-4; perhaps D is TRBD1 or TRBD2 (6 bases each). Germline V gene lookup returns CDR1 SGHRS and CDR2 YFSETQ. The CDR3 spans 13 residues. V shed 3 bases and J shed 9 bases, with 13 bases lying between them.

This clonotype was seen only a few times. V is TRBV15 and J is TRBJ2-5; TRBD1 agrees at 8 bases. Trimming removed 1 base from V and 6 bases from J; junction bases left unmatched: 7. The CDR3 is made up of 15 amino acids. Per germline, CDR1 LNHNV and CDR2 YYDKDF (reference sequence). The CDR3 coding sequence is TGTGCCACCAGCAGAGCCGGACAGGGTCGTCAGACCCAGTACTTC. This encodes CATSRAGQGRQTQYF.

The chain has TRBV12-3 or TRBV12-4 and TRBJ1-5; possible D gene TRBD1, 5 bases. The CDR3 has 12 amino acids. V lost 6 bases to trimming and J lost 7 bases, with 10 bases between them. The CDR3 spells CASSRGDQPQHF. CDR3 bases: TGTGCCAGCAGCCGCGGGGACCAGCCCCAGCATTTT.

At least ten counts were recorded for this clonotype. The chain employs TRBV7-2 and TRBJ2-7; D uncertain. Germline V CDR1 and CDR2: SGHTA, FQGNSA. Trimming left V 4 bases short and J 3 bases short, with 4 bases between. The CDR3 totals 11 residues. This CDR3 is CASSSYYEQYF. The CDR3 DNA sequence: TGTGCCAGCAGCTCCTACTACGAGCAGTACTTC.

This chain's CDR3 is CSVEMGSGGYQETQYF. In DNA, the CDR3 is TGCAGCGTTGAGATGGGTAGCGGGGGCTACCAAGAGACCCAGTACTTC. J is TRBJ2-5 and V is TRBV29-1; 9 positions match TRBD2. CDR1 is SQVTM, CDR2 ANQGSEA, per germline. With V trimmed by 3 bases and J by 0 bases, 8 bases remained unmatched. CDR3 length equals 16 residues.

This chain joins TRBV4-1 and TRBJ2-2; TRBD1 matches 12 bases. Germline loops: CDR1 MGHRA, CDR2 YSYEKL. V shed 2 bases and J 5 bases; nucleotides not matched to a gene: 9. The CDR3 loop spans 18 amino acids. CDR3 nucleotide sequence: TGCGCCAGCAGCCAAACTCCGGGACAGGGGGCCGGAACCGGGGAGCTGTTTTTT. Its translation is CASSQTPGQGAGTGELFF.